This T cell receptor (beta chain) stems from a study of cytomegalovirus exposure and HLA in healthy donors. Study information: An early data release held around 80 million unique TCRs from HLA-typed donors. Notes on the study in general: V- and J-gene trimming of TCR beta was linked (in a later analysis) to a missense DCLRE1C variant. The authors listed some 160 TCR beta chains as cytomegalovirus-associated. Among the CMV-associated chains, three were confirmed in vitro as specific for CMV antigens.

It was with 60 Vbeta and 13 Jbeta primers that the PCR ran. Some clones are missing from TCRdb's copy, which holds only in-frame ones; the method was immunoSEQ multiplex PCR. The sample shows approximately 110,000 clones, roughly 76% of them seen only once. The CDR3 has 15 amino acids. CDR1 SGHRS and CDR2 YFSETQ come from the germline V gene. The germline V and J ends were trimmed by 2 bases and 0 bases, with 10 bases remaining between them. In regard to this clone: Its antigen is unidentified.

The clonotype comes from an older woman in good health and CMV-seropositive. Material for sequencing was PBMCs. The chain joins TRBV5-1 to TRBJ2-3, with D possibly being TRBD2 (6 bases). CDR3 sequence (DNA): TGCGCCAGCAGCTTTGGCGGGGCTAGCACAGATACGCAGTATTTT. This gives the protein CASSFGGASTDTQYF.